This paragraph covers one TCR beta chain sequence. Its antigen is undetermined. The sequenced fragment ends 3 residues before the CDR3 boundary, so the rest is inferred from the germline J gene. The data were taken from a study of T cells in women clearing cervical HPV infection. Data came from immunoSEQ multiplex PCR; TCRdb stores just in-frame clones and leaves some out. The sample table sets out 20,000 to 25,000 clones. The germline gives CDR1 KGHSH, CDR2 LQKENI. Trimming removed 3 bases from V and 7 bases from J, with 12 bases in between. The CDR3 contains 13 residues. Study-wide findings and caveats: It is unknown whether associations predate infection; no effector/memory or HPV-specific sorting.

The rearrangement uses TRBV18 and TRBJ1-1; D is unclear. The sequence was obtained from a woman between 18 and 70 years old with a cervical HPV16 infection that either progressed to CIN3+ or cleared (not recorded which). Sequenced input: blood buffy coat. The CDR3 bases that were read are TGTGCCAGCTCACCTACGATCGAGGTTGAA. Translation: CASSPTIEVE. The whole CDR3 sequence reads CASSPTIEVEAFF.